This passage covers 27 T cell receptor beta chains from one sample sequenced in a study of long-term antiretroviral therapy in people with HIV. The assay used was immunoSEQ (version v3.0), run at survey level. Sequenced by immunoSEQ multiplex PCR; TCRdb stores in-frame clones only, minus some. The table has some 25,000 clones, 85% to 90% seen once. The sample consisted of unsorted PBMCs, taken about 4.5 years after starting antiretroviral therapy. These receptors came from a man aged 25 to 40 with HIV.

V is TRBV27 and J is TRBJ2-7, with 9 bases that match TRBD1. J gave up 4 bases and V 5 bases, and 3 bases lay outside the gene matches. This CDR3 is 13 amino acids long. Germline V gene lookup returns CDR1 MNHEY and CDR2 SMNVEV (reference sequence). For the CDR3, the DNA is TGTGCCAGCAGTCGAGGGACAGGGTACGAGCAGTACTTC. Its translation: CASSRGTGYEQYF.

The table lists this clone with a count of one. The chain uses TRBV6-5 and TRBJ2-2; D is possibly TRBD1 (7 bases). This CDR3 comprises 16 residues. Per the germline V gene, CDR1 is MNHEY and CDR2 is SVGAGI. Trimming took 2 bases from V and 4 from J, leaving 14 bases between them. The CDR3 sequence is CASSYRRGLSTGELFF. The CDR3 bases are TGTGCCAGCAGTTACCGGAGGGGGCTTAGCACCGGGGAGCTGTTTTTT.

The chain joins TRBV19 to TRBJ1-5; 9 bases match TRBD1. This CDR3 spans 13 amino acids. Germline loops: CDR1 LNHDA, CDR2 SQIVND (reference sequence). V shed 6 bases and J 5 bases; nucleotides not matched to a gene: 2. CDR3 protein: CASSRTGDQPQHF. Written as DNA, the CDR3 is TGTGCCAGTAGCCGGACAGGGGATCAGCCCCAGCATTTT.

The chain joins TRBV7-2 to TRBJ1-1; D uncertain. The CDR3 consists of 13 residues. In germline, CDR1 is SGHTA, CDR2 FQGNSA. Trimming took off 4 bases at V and 5 bases at J, with 11 bases between the two ends. This CDR3 reads CASSSRILTEAFF. CDR3 DNA sequence: TGTGCCAGCAGCTCTAGGATTCTAACTGAAGCTTTCTTT.

The chain carries TRBV27 and TRBJ2-4; 7 bases are shared with TRBD1. The ends lost 6 bases at V and 3 bases at J; junction bases unmatched: 8. The CDR3 has 15 residues. CDR1 is MNHEY, CDR2 SMNVEV, per germline (reference sequence). The CDR3 region is CASSPDRAVKNIQYF. CDR3 in DNA: TGTGCCAGCAGCCCAGACAGGGCGGTCAAAAACATTCAGTACTTC.

This chain joins TRBV19 and TRBJ2-7; D is undetermined. V lost 3 bases, J lost 6 bases, and 12 bases lay in between. CDR1 and CDR2 (germline): LNHDA, SQIVND (reference sequence). The CDR3 consists of 13 residues. CDR3 coding DNA: TGTGCCAGTAGTATCGTGGGAAGGTCCGAGCAGTACTTC. Translated, it gives CASSIVGRSEQYF.

This sequence joins TRBV27 and TRBJ2-2; D is undetermined. The CDR3 consists of 12 residues. The germline V and J ends were trimmed by 9 bases and 6 bases, with 11 bases remaining between them. Germline values: CDR1 MNHEY, CDR2 SMNVEV (reference sequence). The CDR3 nucleotides read TGTGCCAGTCATTCCAACGCCGGGGAGCTGTTTTTT. Its translation is CASHSNAGELFF.

The genes are TRBV20-1 and TRBJ1-1; the D is unclear. V was cut by 1 base and J by 5 bases, with 5 bases left in between. The germline CDR1 and CDR2 sequences are DFQATT and SNEGSKA (reference sequence). This CDR3 has 11 residues. This chain's CDR3 is CSARAKTEAFF. In nucleotides, the CDR3 is TGCAGTGCTAGAGCTAAGACTGAAGCTTTCTTT.

The rearrangement uses TRBV1 and TRBJ2-3. TRBV1 corresponds to a pseudogene. This CDR3 region has 17 residues. The CDR3 DNA follows: TGCACCAGCAGCCAGGGTCCCGGGACCAGCATCGGCGATACGCAGTATTTT. Amino acid sequence: CTSSQGPGTSIGDTQYF.

The genes are TRBV9 and TRBJ2-5; D ambiguous. V was cut by 0 bases and J by 5 bases, with 5 bases left in between. CDR3 length: 12 residues. Germline V gene lookup returns CDR1 SGDLS and CDR2 YYNGEE. DNA for the CDR3: TGTGCCAGCAGCGTAGAAGGGGAGACCCAGTACTTC. This codes for CASSVEGETQYF. Together with reference TRBV9 and TRBJ2-5, the CDR3 gives the full variable domain: DSGVTQTPKHLITATGQRVTLRCSPRSGDLSVYWYQQSLDQGLQFLIQYYNGEERAKGNILERFSAQQFPDLHSELNLSSLELGDSALYFCASSVEGETQYFGPGTRLLVL.

The chain couples TRBV11-3 to TRBJ2-7; the D call may be TRBD1 or TRBD2 (5 bases each). Germline V gene sequence: CDR1 SGHNT, CDR2 YENEEA. CDR3 length equals 12 residues. V lost 3 bases and J 6 bases, leaving 9 bases between the germline ends. The CDR3 reads CASSLTGREQYF. In DNA, the CDR3 is TGTGCCAGCAGCTTGACGGGGCGCGAGCAGTACTTC.

The V and J genes are TRBV4-1 and TRBJ2-1; 8 bases agree with TRBD1. The CDR3 extends over 16 amino acids. J was trimmed by 0 bases and V by 1 base; bases with no gene match: 2. The germline gives CDR1 MGHRA, CDR2 YSYEKL. The CDR3 DNA reads TGCGCCAGCAGCCAAGCCGGACAGGGCTCCTACAATGAGCAGTTCTTC. The encoded protein is CASSQAGQGSYNEQFF.

This chain links TRBV7-3 with TRBJ1-1; 12 bases line up with TRBD1. Losses at the gene ends were 5 bases for V and 10 bases for J; bases not matched to a gene: 11. The CDR3 length is 15 residues. The germline V gene encodes CDR1 SGHTA and CDR2 FQGTGA. The DNA for the CDR3 is TGTGCCAGCAGCCCGGGGGACAGGGGGCACATCAGAGCTTTCTTT. Translating gives CASSPGDRGHIRAFF.

This chain connects TRBV7-9 to TRBJ1-1; TRBD1 is a possible D gene (6 bases). Germline V gene data show CDR1 as SEHNR and CDR2 as FQNEAQ (reference sequence). The CDR3 length is 14 residues. V was clipped by 5 bases and J by 5 bases, with 15 bases between them. The CDR3 spells CASSTYREGTEAFF. CDR3 coding DNA: TGTGCCAGCAGCACCTACAGGGAAGGGACTGAAGCTTTCTTT.

The chain carries TRBV29-1 and TRBJ2-1, with D possibly called TRBD1 or TRBD2 (5 bases each). This CDR3 spans 16 amino acids. The V gene lost 6 bases and the J gene lost 4 bases, with 22 bases spanning the gap. CDR1 and CDR2 (germline): SQVTM, ANQGSEA. This CDR3 is CSVATPRDGRYNEQFF. The CDR3 DNA sequence: TGCAGCGTCGCCACGCCCCGGGACGGACGATACAATGAGCAGTTCTTC.

The chain combines TRBV11-1 with TRBJ2-6; the match to TRBD2 covers 12 bases. The CDR3 consists of 18 residues. V gave up 1 base and J gave up 4 bases; unmatched junction bases: 5. CDR1 is SGHAT and CDR2 is FQDESV in the germline V gene (reference sequence). The CDR3 sequence is CASSLESSGRAGANVLTF. The CDR3 DNA is TGTGCCAGCAGCTTAGAATCTAGCGGGAGGGCCGGGGCCAACGTCCTGACTTTC.

The chain combines TRBV18 with TRBJ1-1; D unresolved. The CDR3 has 14 residues. CDR1 KGHSH and CDR2 LQKENI come from the germline V gene. The germline V and J ends were trimmed by 1 base and 1 base, with 7 bases remaining between them. In DNA form, the CDR3 reads TGTGCCAGCTCACCACGGGTAACGAACACTGAAGCTTTCTTT. This codes for CASSPRVTNTEAFF. Full variable domain (rest looked up from reference TRBV18 and TRBJ1-1): NAGVMQNPRHLVRRRGQEARLRCSPMKGHSHVYWYRQLPEEGLKFMVYLQKENIIDESGMPKERFSAEFPKEGPSILRIQQVVRGDSAAYFCASSPRVTNTEAFFGQGTRLTVV.

The chain links TRBV30 to TRBJ1-5; 7 positions agree with TRBD1. V trimming: 1 base; J trimming: 4 bases; junction bases outside the gene matches: 10. CDR1 is GTSNPN and CDR2 is SVGIG in the germline V gene (reference sequence). The CDR3 is 16 amino acids. DNA of the CDR3: TGTGCCTGGAGTGAGGGGGCCATGGGTTTGAATCAGCCCCAGCATTTT. This codes for CAWSEGAMGLNQPQHF.

This chain links TRBV19 with TRBJ2-7, with D perhaps matching TRBD1 (5 bases). Germline values: CDR1 LNHDA, CDR2 SQIVND (reference sequence). Trimming removed 3 bases from V and 4 bases from J, with 10 bases in between. The CDR3 extends over 13 amino acids. CDR3 loop: CASSISTAYEQYF. The CDR3 DNA follows: TGTGCCAGTAGTATTTCGACAGCATACGAGCAGTACTTC.

V gene TRBV29-1 combines with J gene TRBJ1-2, with unresolved D. The CDR3 has 12 amino acids. In germline, CDR1 is SQVTM, CDR2 ANQGSEA. V was pared by 1 base and J by 8 bases, with 11 bases between. The chain's CDR3 is CSVEGLTGGYTF. The CDR3 DNA sequence: TGCAGCGTTGAAGGGCTAACCGGCGGCTACACCTTC.

The rearrangement links TRBV5-6 to TRBJ2-3; unclear D gene. Germline V gene sequence: CDR1 SGHDT, CDR2 YYEEEE. Trimming cost V 1 base and J 5 bases, with 5 bases left between them. CDR3 size: 12 residues. CDR3 DNA sequence: TGTGCCAGCAGCTTGCAGAGAGATACGCAGTATTTT. This codes for CASSLQRDTQYF.

The chain's CDR3 is CASSQDIGSYEQYF. The CDR3 DNA reads TGCGCCAGCAGCCAAGATATTGGGTCCTACGAGCAGTACTTC. The chain carries TRBV4-3 and TRBJ2-7; no reliable D call. The CDR3 contains 14 residues. Germline values: CDR1 LGHNA, CDR2 YSLEER. V lost 0 bases and J lost 1, with 7 bases in between.

This clone was observed a handful of times. CDR3 loop: CAWSGEDSGNTIYF. In DNA, the CDR3 is TGTGCCTGGAGTGGAGAAGACTCTGGAAACACCATATATTTT. The V call is TRBV30, the J call TRBJ1-3; D uncertain. The V end lost 1 base, the J end lost 0 bases, and 7 bases lay between the germline ends. Germline V lookup: CDR1 GTSNPN, CDR2 SVGIG (reference sequence). The CDR3 loop spans 14 amino acids.

The chain recombines TRBV5-6 with TRBJ2-7; TRBD2 matches 7 bases. The length of the CDR3 is 13 residues. Germline values: CDR1 SGHDT, CDR2 YYEEEE. The V gene end was trimmed by 3 bases and the J gene end by 6 bases; junction bases not matched to a gene: 6. CDR3 sequence (DNA): TGTGCCAGCAGCTGGGGGGGTATCGGCGAGCAGTACTTC. Its translation: CASSWGGIGEQYF.

The chain joins TRBV28 to TRBJ2-1; 10 bases align to TRBD1. Germline CDR1 is MDHEN and CDR2 is SYDVKM. V dropped 7 bases and J dropped 8; count of bases not matched to a gene: 14. This CDR3 region has 16 residues. The CDR3 DNA follows: TGTGCCAGCATTCTGACGGGGGACAGGGGCTCGCATGAGCAGTTCTTC. Translating it yields CASILTGDRGSHEQFF.

The chain's CDR3 is CAWSHVGLEQYF. Here the CDR3 DNA reads TGTGCCTGGAGTCATGTCGGGCTGGAGCAGTACTTC. This sequence joins TRBV30 and TRBJ2-7, with D unclear. Germline V gene data show CDR1 as GTSNPN and CDR2 as SVGIG (reference sequence). V was clipped by 2 bases and J by 7 bases, with 12 bases between them. The CDR3 runs to 12 residues. Together with reference TRBV30 and TRBJ2-7, the CDR3 gives the full variable domain: SQTIHQWPATLVQPVGSPLSLECTVEGTSNPNLYWYRQAAGRGLQLLFYSVGIGQISSEVPQNLSASRPQDRQFILSSKKLLLSDSGFYLCAWSHVGLEQYFGPGTRLTVT.

The chain links TRBV2 to TRBJ1-2, with unresolved D. This CDR3 is built from 11 residues. Trimming left V 6 bases short and J 4 bases short, with 6 bases between. The V gene's germline CDR1 is SNHLY and CDR2 FYNNEI. CDR3 DNA: TGTGCCAGCAGAAACAGCTATGGCTACACCTTC. Translation gives CASRNSYGYTF.